This passage covers 8 T cell receptor beta chains from one sample sequenced in a study of T-cell memory formation after mild COVID-19. TCRdb re-analysed the 5' RACE reads in MiXCR, keeping a single row per CDR3 protein. Of 210,000 or so distinct CDR3 sequences in the sample, around 27% are singletons; the top ten hold approximately 10%. Sequencing used PBMCs or a T cell subset sorted from them (not recorded which). The receptor source for this set is an adult woman who had mild COVID-19 (a few samples of this study predate the infection). Cell type and time point are not known.

The chain is built from TRBV7-6 and TRBJ1-5, with unresolved D. The CDR3 has 12 residues. CDR1 and CDR2 (germline): SGHVS, FNYEAQ. V lost 0 bases to trimming and J lost 8 bases, with 5 bases between them. Here the CDR3 reads CASSLAREPQHF. The CDR3 DNA reads as TGTGCCAGCAGCTTAGCTAGGGAGCCCCAGCATTTT. The entire variable domain, with the rest obtained from reference TRBV7-6 and TRBJ1-5, is as follows: GAGVSQSPRYKVTKRGQDVALRCDPISGHVSLYWYRQALGQGPEFLTYFNYEAQQDKSGLPNDRFSAERPEGSISTLTIQRTEQRDSAMYRCASSLAREPQHFGDGTRLSIL.

This chain joins TRBV7-6 and TRBJ1-1; D is uncertain. This CDR3 contains 12 residues. Germline-derived CDR1 and CDR2 are SGHVS and FNYEAQ. V dropped 3 bases and J dropped 10 bases, with 12 bases sitting between them. CDR3 amino acids: CASSFPGPGAFF. CDR3 coding DNA: TGTGCCAGCAGCTTCCCCGGGCCGGGAGCTTTCTTT.

This clonotype was detected a few times. V is TRBV12-3 or TRBV12-4 and J is TRBJ2-5, with D unclear. V was clipped by 2 bases and J by 2 bases, with 15 bases between them. The CDR3 runs 16 residues. The CDR3 nucleotides are TGTGCCAGCAGTTTAAGTAGCCCTGACACGCAAGAGACCCAGTACTTC. This codes for CASSLSSPDTQETQYF.

This clonotype was found a few times. This chain joins TRBV4-1 and TRBJ2-3, with TRBD1 identical over 9 bases. The J segment lost 10 bases and the V segment lost 0 bases, leaving 8 bases of the junction unmatched. CDR1 MGHRA and CDR2 YSYEKL come from the germline V gene. The CDR3 runs to 15 residues. CDR3 bases: TGCGCCAGCAGCCAAGACGCCGGGACAGGGAGTCCGCAGTATTTT. Translation gives CASSQDAGTGSPQYF.

As DNA, the CDR3 is TGTGCCAGCAGCCGCGGGGGGGCGACCTACAATGAGCAGTTCTTC. Its translation: CASSRGGATYNEQFF. This chain uses TRBV7-2 with TRBJ2-1; 9 nucleotides align to TRBD2. Per germline, CDR1 SGHTA and CDR2 FQGNSA. J was trimmed by 2 bases and V by 5 bases; bases with no gene match: 4. CDR3 length equals 15 residues.

The chain employs TRBV29-1 and TRBJ2-7; 7 bases are shared with TRBD1. Germline values: CDR1 SQVTM, CDR2 ANQGSEA. The CDR3 is 15 amino acids. V shed 2 bases and J 2 bases; nucleotides not matched to a gene: 9. CDR3 sequence: CSVETPGQSTYEQYF. DNA for the CDR3: TGCAGCGTTGAAACCCCGGGACAGTCGACCTACGAGCAGTACTTC.

The chain is built from TRBV6-6 and TRBJ2-1, with D tentatively TRBD2 (5 bases). The CDR3 spans 15 residues. The V gene's germline CDR1 is MNHNY and CDR2 SVGAGI (reference sequence). V was clipped by 5 bases and J by 7 bases, with 18 bases between them. Written as DNA, the CDR3 is TGTGCCAGCAGTCAGGAGGTGATAGTCGTAAATGAGCAGTTCTTC. It translates to CASSQEVIVVNEQFF.

This chain links TRBV6-2 or TRBV6-3 with TRBJ2-7; D remains unclear. Germline V gene lookup returns CDR1 MNHEY and CDR2 SVGEGT. This CDR3 has 14 amino acids. The V end was cut by 2 bases, the J end by 6 bases, with 14 bases between. Here the CDR3 DNA reads TGTGCCAGCAGTTACACGGGTCCTCTCGGCGAGCAGTACTTC. Its protein product is CASSYTGPLGEQYF.